This T cell receptor beta chain was captured in a study of early stage breast cancer tumors. Study summary: Invasive lobular carcinomas made up four of 12 ER+/PR+/HER2- tumors. Average read coverage per sample was roughly 9.1-fold. Points from the study as a whole: Blood repertoires resembled normal breast more than tumor.

The assay was immunoSEQ multiplex PCR, and TCRdb's table has in-frame clones only and misses some. The sample lists about 53,000 clones, 90% to 95% seen once, with less than 5% in the top ten. Germline V gene data show CDR1 as SGHRS and CDR2 as YFSETQ. With 0 bases removed from V and 8 bases from J, the gap between germline ends came to 12 bases. This CDR3 has 14 amino acids. As concerns this clone: Its antigen remains unknown.

V gene TRBV5-1 combines with J gene TRBJ2-1, with D perhaps matching TRBD1 (6 bases). The origin of this receptor is a person aged 70 to 80 with breast cancer. Sequencing input: blood. Written as DNA, the CDR3 is TGCGCCAGCAGCTTGGGGGGGCCTTCCGATGAGCAGTTCTTC. This encodes CASSLGGPSDEQFF.